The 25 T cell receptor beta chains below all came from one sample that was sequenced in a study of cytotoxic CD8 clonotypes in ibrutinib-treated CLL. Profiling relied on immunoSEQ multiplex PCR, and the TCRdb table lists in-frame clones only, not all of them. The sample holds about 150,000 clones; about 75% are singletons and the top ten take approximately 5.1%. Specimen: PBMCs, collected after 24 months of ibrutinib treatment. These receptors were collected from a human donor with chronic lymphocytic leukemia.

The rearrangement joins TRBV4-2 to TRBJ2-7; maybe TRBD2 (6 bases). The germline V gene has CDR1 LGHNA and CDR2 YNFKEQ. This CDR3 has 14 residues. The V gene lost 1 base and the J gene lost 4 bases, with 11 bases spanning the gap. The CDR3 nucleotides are TGTGCCAGCAGCCAAGGTGGGGGGACTTACGAGCAGTACTTC. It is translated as CASSQGGGTYEQYF.

The CDR3 loop reads CASSLDSKYEQYF. The CDR3 DNA sequence: TGTGCCAGCAGCTTAGACTCTAAGTACGAGCAGTACTTC. This sequence joins TRBV11-2 and TRBJ2-7, with no clear D. Germline values: CDR1 SGHAT, CDR2 FQNNGV. V dropped 0 bases and J dropped 4 bases, with 7 bases sitting between them. The CDR3 has 13 residues. The full variable domain, completed using reference TRBV11-2 and TRBJ2-7, is EAGVAQSPRYKIIEKRQSVAFWCNPISGHATLYWYQQILGQGPKLLIQFQNNGVVDDSQLPKDRFSAERLKGVDSTLKIQPAKLEDSAVYLCASSLDSKYEQYFGPGTRLTVT.

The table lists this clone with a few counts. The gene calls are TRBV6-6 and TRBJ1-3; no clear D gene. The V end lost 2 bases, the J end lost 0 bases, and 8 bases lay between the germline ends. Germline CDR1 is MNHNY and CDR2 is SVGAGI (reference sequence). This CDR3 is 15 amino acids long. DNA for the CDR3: TGTGCCAGCAGTTACCCGCATAACTCTGGAAACACCATATATTTT. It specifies CASSYPHNSGNTIYF.

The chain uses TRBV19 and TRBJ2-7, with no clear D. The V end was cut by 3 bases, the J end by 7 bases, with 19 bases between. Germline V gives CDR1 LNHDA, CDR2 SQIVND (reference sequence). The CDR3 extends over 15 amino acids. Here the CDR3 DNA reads TGTGCCAGTAGTATCCTCCCGACCATCTTGGGGGAGCAGTACTTC. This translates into CASSILPTILGEQYF.

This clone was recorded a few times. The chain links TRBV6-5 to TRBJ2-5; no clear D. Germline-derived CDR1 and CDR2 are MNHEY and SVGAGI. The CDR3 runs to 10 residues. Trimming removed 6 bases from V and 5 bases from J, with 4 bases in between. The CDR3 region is CASRGETQYF. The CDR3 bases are TGTGCCAGCAGGGGTGAGACCCAGTACTTC.

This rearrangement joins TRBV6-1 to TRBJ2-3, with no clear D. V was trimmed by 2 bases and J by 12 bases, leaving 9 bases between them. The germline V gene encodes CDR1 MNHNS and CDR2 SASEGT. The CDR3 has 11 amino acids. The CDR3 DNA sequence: TGTGCCAGCAGTGAACCGGCTCCCCAGTATTTT. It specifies CASSEPAPQYF.

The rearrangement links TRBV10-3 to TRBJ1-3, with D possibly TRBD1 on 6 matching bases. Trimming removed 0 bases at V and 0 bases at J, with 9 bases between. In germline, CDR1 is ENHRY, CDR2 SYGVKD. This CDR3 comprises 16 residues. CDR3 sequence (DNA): TGTGCCATCAGTGAGTCTGGGGGCACCTCTGGAAACACCATATATTTT. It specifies CAISESGGTSGNTIYF.

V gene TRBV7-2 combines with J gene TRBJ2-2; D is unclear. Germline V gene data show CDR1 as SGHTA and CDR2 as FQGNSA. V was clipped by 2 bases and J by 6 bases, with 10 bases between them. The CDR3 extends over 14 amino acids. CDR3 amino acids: CASSLSPWAGELFF. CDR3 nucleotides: TGTGCCAGCAGCTTATCCCCGTGGGCCGGGGAGCTGTTTTTT.

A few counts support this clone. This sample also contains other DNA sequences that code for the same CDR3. CDR3 sequence (DNA): TGTGCCTGGAGTGTCGTTGGCTACGAGCAGTACTTC. Residues: CAWSVVGYEQYF. J is TRBJ2-7 and V is TRBV30; D remains ambiguous. CDR3 length: 12 amino acids. Per the germline V gene, CDR1 is GTSNPN and CDR2 is SVGIG (reference sequence). V shed 0 bases and J shed 3 bases, with 6 bases lying between them.

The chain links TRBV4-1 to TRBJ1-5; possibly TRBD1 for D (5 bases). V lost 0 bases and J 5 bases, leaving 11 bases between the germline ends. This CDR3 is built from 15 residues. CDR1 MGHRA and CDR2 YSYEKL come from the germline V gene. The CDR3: CASSQEWGSDQPQHF. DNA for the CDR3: TGCGCCAGCAGCCAAGAGTGGGGGTCGGATCAGCCCCAGCATTTT.

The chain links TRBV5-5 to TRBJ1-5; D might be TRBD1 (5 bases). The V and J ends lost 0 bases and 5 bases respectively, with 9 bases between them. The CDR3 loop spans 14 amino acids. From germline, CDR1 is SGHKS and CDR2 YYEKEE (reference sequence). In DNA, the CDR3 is TGTGCCAGCAGCTTGGCAGGGCCCGATCAGCCCCAGCATTTT. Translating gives CASSLAGPDQPQHF.

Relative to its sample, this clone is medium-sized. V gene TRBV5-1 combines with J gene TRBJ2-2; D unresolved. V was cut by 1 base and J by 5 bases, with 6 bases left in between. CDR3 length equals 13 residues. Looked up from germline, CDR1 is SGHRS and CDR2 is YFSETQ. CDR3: CASSLQETGELFF. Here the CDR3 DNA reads TGCGCCAGCAGCTTGCAGGAAACCGGGGAGCTGTTTTTT.

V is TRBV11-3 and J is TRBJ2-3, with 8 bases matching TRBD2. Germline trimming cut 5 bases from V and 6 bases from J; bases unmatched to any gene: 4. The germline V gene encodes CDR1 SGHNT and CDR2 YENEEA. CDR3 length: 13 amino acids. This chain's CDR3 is CASSPGGRDTQYF. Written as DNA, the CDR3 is TGTGCCAGCAGCCCGGGGGGGAGGGATACGCAGTATTTT.

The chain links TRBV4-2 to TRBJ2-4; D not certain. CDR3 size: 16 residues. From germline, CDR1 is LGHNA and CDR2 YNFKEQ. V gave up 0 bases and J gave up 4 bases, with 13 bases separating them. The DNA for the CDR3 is TGTGCCAGCAGCCAAGATTTTGCGGACGTTAAAAACATTCAGTACTTC. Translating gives CASSQDFADVKNIQYF.

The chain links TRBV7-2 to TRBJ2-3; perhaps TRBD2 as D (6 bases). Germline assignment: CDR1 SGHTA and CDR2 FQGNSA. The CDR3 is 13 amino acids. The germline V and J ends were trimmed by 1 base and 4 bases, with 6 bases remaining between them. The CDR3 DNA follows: TGTGCCAGCAGCTTAGGGGAGGCAGATACGCAGTATTTT. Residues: CASSLGEADTQYF.

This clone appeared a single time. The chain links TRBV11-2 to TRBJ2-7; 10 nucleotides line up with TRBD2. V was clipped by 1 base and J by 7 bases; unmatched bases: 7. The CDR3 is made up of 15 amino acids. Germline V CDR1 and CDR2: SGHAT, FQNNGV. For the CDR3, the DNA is TGTGCCAGCAGCTTAGGAGCGGGAGGGCCTGAAGAGCAGTACTTC. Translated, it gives CASSLGAGGPEEQYF.

CDR3 sequence reads: CASSQGPNYGYTF. CDR3 in DNA: TGTGCCAGCAGCCAAGGGCCCAACTATGGCTACACCTTC. The chain is built from TRBV7-2 and TRBJ1-2; D uncertain. The germline V gene encodes CDR1 SGHTA and CDR2 FQGNSA. The CDR3 consists of 13 residues. V was shortened by 5 bases and J by 2 bases, with 9 bases between the two germline ends.

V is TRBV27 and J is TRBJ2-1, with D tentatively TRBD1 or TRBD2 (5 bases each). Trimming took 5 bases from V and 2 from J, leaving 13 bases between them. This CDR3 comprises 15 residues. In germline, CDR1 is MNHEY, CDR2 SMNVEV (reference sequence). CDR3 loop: CASSPGTLPYNEQFF. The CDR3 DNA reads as TGTGCCAGCAGTCCCGGGACCCTTCCCTACAATGAGCAGTTCTTC.

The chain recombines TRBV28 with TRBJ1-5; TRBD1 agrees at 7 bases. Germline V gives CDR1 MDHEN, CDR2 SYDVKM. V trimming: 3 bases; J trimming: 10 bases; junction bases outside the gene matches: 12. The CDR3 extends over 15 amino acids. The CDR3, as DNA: TGTGCCAGCAGTTTGAAACGACAGGGCGTGTTTCCCCAGCATTTT. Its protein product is CASSLKRQGVFPQHF.

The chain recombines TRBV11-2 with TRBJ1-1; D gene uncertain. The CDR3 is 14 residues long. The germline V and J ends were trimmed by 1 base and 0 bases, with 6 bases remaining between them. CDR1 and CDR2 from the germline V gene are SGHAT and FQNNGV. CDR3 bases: TGTGCCAGCAGCTTAGTATCCGTGAACACTGAAGCTTTCTTT. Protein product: CASSLVSVNTEAFF.

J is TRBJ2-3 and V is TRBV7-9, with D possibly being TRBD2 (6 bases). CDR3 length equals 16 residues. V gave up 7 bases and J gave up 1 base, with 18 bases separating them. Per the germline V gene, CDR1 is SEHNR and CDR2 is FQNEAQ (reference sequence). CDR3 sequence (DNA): TGTGCCAGCACCACCTTTATCCCGGGGGGCACAGATACGCAGTATTTT. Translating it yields CASTTFIPGGTDTQYF.

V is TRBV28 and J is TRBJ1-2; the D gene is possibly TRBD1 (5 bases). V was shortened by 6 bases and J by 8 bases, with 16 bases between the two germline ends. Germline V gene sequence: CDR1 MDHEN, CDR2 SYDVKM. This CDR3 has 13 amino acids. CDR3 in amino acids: CASSPFTGRGYTF. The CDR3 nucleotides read TGTGCCAGCAGCCCTTTTACGGGACGCGGCTACACCTTC.

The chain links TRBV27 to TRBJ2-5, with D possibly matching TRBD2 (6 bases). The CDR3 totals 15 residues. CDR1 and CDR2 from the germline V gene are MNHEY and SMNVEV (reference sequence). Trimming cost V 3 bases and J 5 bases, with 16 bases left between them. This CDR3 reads CASSLWLAEGETQYF. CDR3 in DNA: TGTGCCAGCAGTTTGTGGTTAGCGGAGGGGGAGACCCAGTACTTC.

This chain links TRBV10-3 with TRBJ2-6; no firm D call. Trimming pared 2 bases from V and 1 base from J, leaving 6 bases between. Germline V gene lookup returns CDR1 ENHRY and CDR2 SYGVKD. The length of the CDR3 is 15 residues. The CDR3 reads CAISEGVSGANVLTF. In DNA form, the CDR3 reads TGTGCCATCAGTGAGGGGGTATCTGGGGCCAACGTCCTGACTTTC.

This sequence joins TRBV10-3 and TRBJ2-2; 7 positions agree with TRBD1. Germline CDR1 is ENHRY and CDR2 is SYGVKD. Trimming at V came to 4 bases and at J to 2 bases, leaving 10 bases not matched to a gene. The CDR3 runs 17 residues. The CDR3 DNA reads TGTGCCATCAGTGGGCCGGTCGGACAGGCTAACACCGGGGAGCTGTTTTTT. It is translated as CAISGPVGQANTGELFF.